This entry lists 3 T cell receptor beta chains sequenced from one sample in a study of T cell responses to AZD1222 COVID-19 vaccine. Here immunoSEQ multiplex PCR was the method, and the copy in TCRdb shows in-frame clones only, minus some. The table has approximately 300,000 clones, approximately 94% seen once. Source: peripheral blood, taken 28 days after the second AZD1222 dose. The receptor set was obtained from an adult who received the AZD1222 COVID-19 vaccine.

This chain links TRBV24-1 with TRBJ1-6; D perhaps matches TRBD1 (6 bases). The V gene's germline CDR1 is KGHDR and CDR2 SFDVKD. This CDR3 spans 13 amino acids. V was cut by 9 bases and J by 8 bases, with 13 bases left in between. In DNA form, the CDR3 reads TGTGCCACCCGGCGGGACAAATATTCACCCCTCCACTTT. Translated, it gives CATRRDKYSPLHF.

Worth noting for this clone: The sample holds other DNA sequences that translate to the same CDR3. The chain couples TRBV7-3 to TRBJ2-1; D gene ambiguous. The germline V gene has CDR1 SGHTA and CDR2 FQGTGA. Trimming took off 3 bases at V and 1 base at J, with 13 bases between the two ends. The CDR3 contains 16 residues. Here the CDR3 DNA reads TGTGCCAGCAGCTTCTCGGGTGGGCGGTCCTACAATGAGCAGTTCTTC. Amino acid sequence: CASSFSGGRSYNEQFF.

V and J are TRBV21-1 and TRBJ2-7; no check of the table's D call, TRBD2, against the DNA was made. TRBV21-1 is reported as a pseudogene. This CDR3 has 11 residues. The CDR3 DNA reads TGTGCCACCCCCCGGACTAACGAGCAGTACTTC. This sequence encodes CATPRTNEQYF.